These T cell receptor beta chains were read from a single sample in a study of T-cell memory formation after mild COVID-19. TCRdb reanalysed the 5' RACE reads using MiXCR and keeps one entry per CDR3 protein. Of over 250,000 distinct CDR3 sequences in the sample, around 15% are singletons; the top ten hold roughly 23%. Sequencing used PBMCs or a T cell subset sorted from them (not recorded which). The receptors originated from a man younger than 35 who had mild COVID-19 (a few samples of this study predate the infection). Cell type and time point are not known. CDR3s include the opening cysteine and the closing phenylalanine or tryptophan. A D gene is named only where the DNA matches it firmly. Size tells how often a clone was seen (once, few, many) or the class of an expanded clone, and some rows leave it out.

j_gene | abundance | v_gene | d_gene | len | CDR3nt | CDR3aa
TRBJ2-7 | few | TRBV7-2 | - | 14 | TGTGCCAGCAGTTCGGTTTCTGCTTCGGGCGAGCAGTACTTC | CASSSVSASGEQYF
TRBJ2-1 | - | TRBV7-8 | - | 15 | TGTGCCAGCAGCCCCCTCCGGGTGAGGAGCAATGAGCAGTTCTTC | CASSPLRVRSNEQFF
TRBJ2-3 | - | TRBV7-2 | - | 14 | TGTGCCAGCAGCTTAGACAGGCTAGGGGATACGCAGTATTTT | CASSLDRLGDTQYF
TRBJ1-5 | many | TRBV6-2/TRBV6-3 | - | 14 | TGTGCCAGCAGCGTGAGGGGATCCAATCAGCCCCAGCATTTT | CASSVRGSNQPQHF
TRBJ1-2 | - | TRBV12-3/TRBV12-4 | - | 14 | TGTGCCAGCAGTTTGGCCGGCCGCCCTTATGGCTACACCTTC | CASSLAGRPYGYTF
TRBJ2-4 | many | TRBV10-1 | TRBD1 | 15 | TGCGCCAGCAGGGATGGACAGGCATCGAAAAACATTCAGTACTTC | CASRDGQASKNIQYF
TRBJ2-7 | - | TRBV12-5 | - | 14 | TGTGCTAGTGCCCACCCAGCAGGACCCTACGAGCAGTACTTC | CASAHPAGPYEQYF
TRBJ2-3 | - | TRBV10-3 | - | 14 | TGTGCCATCAGGACCGACAGGTCTTCAGATACGCAGTATTTT | CAIRTDRSSDTQYF
TRBJ1-1 | - | TRBV20-1 | - | 15 | TGCAGTGCTAGGACCTTGGGGGGAGGGAACACTGAAGCTTTCTTT | CSARTLGGGNTEAFF
TRBJ2-5 | few | TRBV7-3 | TRBD1 | 13 | TGTGCCAGCGGGACAGGGATGGGGGAGACCCAGTACTTC | CASGTGMGETQYF
TRBJ1-1 | - | TRBV5-1 | - | 13 | TGCGCCAGCAGCTTGGATGTAATCACTGAAGCTTTCTTT | CASSLDVITEAFF
TRBJ1-3 | few | TRBV30 | - | 11 | TGTGCCTGGATGCCCGGAAACACCATATATTTT | CAWMPGNTIYF
TRBJ2-7 | - | TRBV7-9 | - | 13 | TGTGCCAGCGGGCCCTGGCGAACGTACGAGCAGTACTTC | CASGPWRTYEQYF
TRBJ1-5 | - | TRBV6-2/TRBV6-3 | - | 16 | TGTGCCAGCAGCTGGACAGAACGGCCCTACCGCCAGCCCCAGCATTTT | CASSWTERPYRQPQHF
TRBJ2-7 | many | TRBV5-1 | TRBD1 | 13 | TGCGCCAGCAGCTCGGACAGGGTTTGGGAGCAGTACTTC | CASSSDRVWEQYF
TRBJ1-1 | - | TRBV10-2 | - | 13 | TGCGCCAGCAGGTGGACAGTGAACACTGAAGCTTTCTTT | CASRWTVNTEAFF
TRBJ2-7 | - | TRBV7-3 | TRBD1 | 13 | TGTGCCAGCAGCCGGGACAGGGCTGACGAGCAGTACTTC | CASSRDRADEQYF
TRBJ2-7 | few | TRBV5-1 | TRBD2 | 15 | TGCGCCAGCAGCTTCGGGACTAGCGGGAACTACGAGCAGTACTTC | CASSFGTSGNYEQYF
TRBJ2-3 | - | TRBV9 | - | 12 | TGTGCCAGCGAGGGAGTGTCAGATACGCAGTATTTT | CASEGVSDTQYF
TRBJ1-2 | - | TRBV28 | - | 13 | TGTGCCAGCCACAATAACTTTGGCTATGGCTACACCTTC | CASHNNFGYGYTF
TRBJ2-7 | - | TRBV4-2 | TRBD2 | 16 | TGTGCCAGCAGCCAAGATCTAGGAGCTAGCGGGGGGAAGCAGTACTTC | CASSQDLGASGGKQYF
TRBJ2-3 | - | TRBV4-2 | TRBD2 | 15 | TGTGCCAGCAGCCAAGGGACTAGCGGGGCAGATACGCAGTATTTT | CASSQGTSGADTQYF
TRBJ1-2 | few | TRBV29-1 | TRBD1 | 13 | TGCAGCGTTGAAGCCGGGACAGGGTTAGGCTACACCTTC | CSVEAGTGLGYTF
TRBJ1-2 | few | TRBV12-3/TRBV12-4 | - | 15 | TGTGCCAGCAGTTGGTATAGCCTAGCTAACTATGGCTACACCTTC | CASSWYSLANYGYTF
TRBJ2-5 | - | TRBV6-5 | - | 15 | TGTGCCAGCAGTCCACAACGGAACAGACCACGGACCCAGTACTTC | CASSPQRNRPRTQYF
TRBJ2-7 | - | TRBV4-3 | - | 15 | TGCGCCAGCAGCCAAGTGTCCGCAGGGGAATACGAGCAGTACTTC | CASSQVSAGEYEQYF
TRBJ2-5 | - | TRBV2 | - | 13 | TGTGCCAGCAGTGTTCTTTTCCAAGAGACCCAGTACTTC | CASSVLFQETQYF
TRBJ1-2 | few | TRBV5-1 | - | 15 | TGCGCCAGCAGCTTGGTAGGCAGCGCTAACTATGGCTACACCTTC | CASSLVGSANYGYTF
TRBJ2-1 | - | TRBV6-4 | - | 16 | TGTGCCAGCAGTCGGGCCGGGACTTCCACCTACAATGAGCAGTTCTTC | CASSRAGTSTYNEQFF
TRBJ2-2 | many | TRBV5-5 | - | 14 | TGTGCCAGCAGCTTGGGGGTAAACACCGGGGAGCTGTTTTTT | CASSLGVNTGELFF
TRBJ1-2 | - | TRBV20-1 | TRBD1 | 14 | TGCAGTGCTAGTGGACAGGGGCGCAACTATGGCTACACCTTC | CSASGQGRNYGYTF
TRBJ2-6 | - | TRBV24-1 | - | 15 | TGTGCCACCAGTGATGAGAGCTCTGGGGCCAACGTCCTGACTTTC | CATSDESSGANVLTF
TRBJ2-1 | many | TRBV6-4 | - | 15 | TGTGCCAGCAGTGACTCATCAGGGGCGGTGAGTGAGCAGTTCTTC | CASSDSSGAVSEQFF
TRBJ2-3 | few | TRBV12-3/TRBV12-4 | - | 11 | TGTGCCAGCAGTGCGGCGTATACGCAGTATTTT | CASSAAYTQYF
TRBJ2-3 | few | TRBV5-1 | - | 16 | TGCGCCAGCAGCGTTCGGACTGCTGGAAGCACAGATACGCAGTATTTT | CASSVRTAGSTDTQYF
TRBJ1-4 | - | TRBV12-2 | - | 16 | TGTGCAAGTCGCATCCCGCGGCCGTACTGGAATGAAAAACTGTTTTTT | CASRIPRPYWNEKLFF
TRBJ1-2 | few | TRBV7-2 | TRBD1 | 14 | TGTGCCAGCAGTTCAGACAGGGGAAGAGTCGGCTACACCTTC | CASSSDRGRVGYTF
TRBJ2-2 | - | TRBV4-1 | TRBD1 | 14 | TGCGCCAGCAGCCCCTACGACAGGGTCGGGGAGCTGTTTTTT | CASSPYDRVGELFF
TRBJ1-5 | few | TRBV7-2 | - | 15 | TGTGCCAGCAGCTTCGCCCGGAGGGAGGAACAGCCCCAGCATTTT | CASSFARREEQPQHF
TRBJ2-1 | - | TRBV2 | TRBD2 | 15 | TGTGCCAGCAGTAATGAGCGGGGGGACTACAATGAGCAGTTCTTC | CASSNERGDYNEQFF
TRBJ1-2 | - | TRBV12-3/TRBV12-4 | - | 15 | TGTGCCAGCAGTTTAGGGGTAGGGGGAACCCATGGCTACACCTTC | CASSLGVGGTHGYTF
TRBJ1-1 | - | TRBV5-1 | - | 14 | TGCGCCAGCAGCTTAAGGTCTCCGAACACTGAAGCTTTCTTT | CASSLRSPNTEAFF
TRBJ2-5 | many | TRBV20-1 | TRBD1 | 14 | TGCAGTGCTCGCAGGGGGAGCAATTGGGAGACCCAGTACTTC | CSARRGSNWETQYF
TRBJ2-5 | - | TRBV29-1 | - | 13 | TGCAGCGTTGAAAGAGGGGCCCTCGGGACCCAGTACTTC | CSVERGALGTQYF
TRBJ2-5 | - | TRBV4-1 | - | 13 | TGCGCCAGCAGCCCCCTGCGGGGCGAGACCCAGTACTTC | CASSPLRGETQYF
TRBJ1-2 | few | TRBV2 | - | 13 | TGTGCCAGCAGTGCCGAATCTAACTATGGCTACACCTTC | CASSAESNYGYTF
TRBJ1-1 | few | TRBV12-3/TRBV12-4 | TRBD1 | 16 | TGTGCCAGCAGTACCCATCCAGGGGGCGGGAACACTCAAGCTTTCTTT | CASSTHPGGGNTQAFF
TRBJ2-7 | - | TRBV7-2 | - | 16 | TGTGCCAGCAGCTCCCTCGTCTCCGGGACATTTTACGAGCAGTACTTC | CASSSLVSGTFYEQYF
TRBJ2-5 | few | TRBV10-3 | - | 15 | TGTGCCATCAGTGTCCGGGACCTGGGCCAAGAGACCCAGTACTTC | CAISVRDLGQETQYF
TRBJ2-5 | - | TRBV15 | - | 13 | TGTGCCACCAGGACGGGGGTTCAAGAGACCCAGTACTTC | CATRTGVQETQYF
TRBJ2-3 | - | TRBV24-1 | - | 12 | TGTGCCACCGGTGGCGACACAGATACGCAGTATTTT | CATGGDTDTQYF
TRBJ1-1 | - | TRBV12-3/TRBV12-4 | - | 17 | TGTGCCAGCAGTCTCTCAGCGCACGGAATAGGGAACACTGAAGCTTTCTTT | CASSLSAHGIGNTEAFF
TRBJ2-3 | few | TRBV7-9 | - | 12 | TGTGCCAGCAGCTTTTATGCTGATACGCAGTATTTT | CASSFYADTQYF